This T cell receptor (beta chain) is drawn from a study of T cells in narcolepsy. Findings and caveats of the study: HCRT-specific and TRIB2-specific autoreactive clonotypes appeared among same-patient CSF and blood CD4+ clonotypes. Healthy controls reportedly lacked the autoreactive clonotypes serially found in patients' blood. In some patient and control memory CD4+ samples, autoreactive clones were absent.

Produced via immunoSEQ multiplex PCR; TCRdb's table is partial and in-frame only. The sample yields around 28,000 clones, over 75% seen once. Note on this clone: The antigen is not known.

CDR1 SGHTA and CDR2 FQGTGA come from the germline V gene. The V gene lost 5 bases and the J gene lost 3 bases, with 8 bases spanning the gap. The CDR3 is 13 residues long. The origin of this receptor is a human donor with narcolepsy. V usage is TRBV7-3 and J usage is TRBJ1-5; the D is unclear. The material sequenced was CD45RA- memory CD4+ T cells from PBMCs. The CDR3 region is CASSLGPNQPQHF. In nucleotides, the CDR3 is TGTGCCAGCAGCCTGGGCCCCAATCAGCCCCAGCATTTT.